This T cell receptor beta chain was sequenced for a study of T-cell reconstitution after alpha-beta-depleted transplantation in children. Preparation of the TCRbeta library involved a method that used unique molecular identifiers. Each CDR3 protein is one row after TCRdb ran MiXCR on the PCR reads. The sample consists of 800,000 to 1,000,000 distinct CDR3 sequences, about 30% of them appearing once. The junction had 7 bases not matched to a gene; V was cut back by 7 bases and J by 5 bases. Germline V gives CDR1 SQVTM, CDR2 ANQGSEA. CDR3 length: 12 residues. The sample was PBMCs, mostly from graft donor cells, taken 360 days after TCRalphabeta/CD19-depleted stem cell transplant. The sequence was obtained from a boy less than two years old who had a stem cell transplant for SCID, so the T cells may come from the graft donor. This chain joins TRBV29-1 and TRBJ2-5; 7 nucleotides line up with TRBD1. For the CDR3, the DNA is TGCAGCGATAGACAGGGTAGGGAGACCCAGTACTTC. Its protein product is CSDRQGRETQYF.